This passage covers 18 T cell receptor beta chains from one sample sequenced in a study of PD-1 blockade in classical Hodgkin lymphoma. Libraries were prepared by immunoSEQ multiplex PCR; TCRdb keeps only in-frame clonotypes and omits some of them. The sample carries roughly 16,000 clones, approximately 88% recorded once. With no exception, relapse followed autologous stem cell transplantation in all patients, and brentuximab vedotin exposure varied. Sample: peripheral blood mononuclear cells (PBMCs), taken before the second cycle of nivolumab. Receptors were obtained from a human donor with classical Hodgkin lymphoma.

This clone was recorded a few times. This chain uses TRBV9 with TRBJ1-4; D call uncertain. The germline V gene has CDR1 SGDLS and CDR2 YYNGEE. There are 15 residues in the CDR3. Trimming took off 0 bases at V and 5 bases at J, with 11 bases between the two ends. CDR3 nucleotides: TGTGCCAGCAGCGTAGAGGCCTTTCCAAATGAAAAACTGTTTTTT. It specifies CASSVEAFPNEKLFF.

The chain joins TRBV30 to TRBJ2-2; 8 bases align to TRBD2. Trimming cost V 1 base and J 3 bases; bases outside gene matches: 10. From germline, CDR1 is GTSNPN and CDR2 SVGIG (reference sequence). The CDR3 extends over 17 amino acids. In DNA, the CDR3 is TGTGCCTGGAGTGAATTCTGGCGGGAGGAGGACACCGGGGAGCTGTTTTTT. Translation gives CAWSEFWREEDTGELFF. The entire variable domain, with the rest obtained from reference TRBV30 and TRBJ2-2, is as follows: SQTIHQWPATLVQPVGSPLSLECTVEGTSNPNLYWYRQAAGRGLQLLFYSVGIGQISSEVPQNLSASRPQDRQFILSSKKLLLSDSGFYLCAWSEFWREEDTGELFFGEGSRLTVL.

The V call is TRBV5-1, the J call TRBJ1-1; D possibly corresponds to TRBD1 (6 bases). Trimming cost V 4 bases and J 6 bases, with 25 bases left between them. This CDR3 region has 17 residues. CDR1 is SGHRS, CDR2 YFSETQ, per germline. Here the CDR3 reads CASSPTGAGNQPPEAFF. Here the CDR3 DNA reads TGCGCCAGCAGCCCCACGGGGGCAGGAAATCAACCCCCTGAAGCTTTCTTT. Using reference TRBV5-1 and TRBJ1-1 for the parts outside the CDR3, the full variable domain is KAGVTQTPRYLIKTRGQQVTLSCSPISGHRSVSWYQQTPGQGLQFLFEYFSETQRNKGNFPGRFSGRQFSNSRSEMNVSTLELGDSALYLCASSPTGAGNQPPEAFFGQGTRLTVV.

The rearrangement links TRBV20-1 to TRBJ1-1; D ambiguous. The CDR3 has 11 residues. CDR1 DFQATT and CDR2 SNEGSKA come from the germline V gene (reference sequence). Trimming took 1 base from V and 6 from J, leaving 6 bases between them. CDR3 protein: CSARAQAEAFF. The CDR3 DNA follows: TGCAGTGCTAGAGCGCAGGCTGAAGCTTTCTTT.

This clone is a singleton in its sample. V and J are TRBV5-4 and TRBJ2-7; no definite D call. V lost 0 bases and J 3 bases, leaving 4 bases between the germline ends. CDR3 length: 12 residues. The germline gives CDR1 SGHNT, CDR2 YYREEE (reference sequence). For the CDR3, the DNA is TGTGCCAGCAGCTTGGGGAACTACGAGCAGTACTTC. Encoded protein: CASSLGNYEQYF.

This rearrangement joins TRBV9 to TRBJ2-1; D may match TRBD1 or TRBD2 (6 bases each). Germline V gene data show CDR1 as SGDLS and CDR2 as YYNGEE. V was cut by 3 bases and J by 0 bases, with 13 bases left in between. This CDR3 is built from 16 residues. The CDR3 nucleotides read TGTGCCAGCAGCGGGACTGGAGGGGGCTCCTACAATGAGCAGTTCTTC. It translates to CASSGTGGGSYNEQFF.

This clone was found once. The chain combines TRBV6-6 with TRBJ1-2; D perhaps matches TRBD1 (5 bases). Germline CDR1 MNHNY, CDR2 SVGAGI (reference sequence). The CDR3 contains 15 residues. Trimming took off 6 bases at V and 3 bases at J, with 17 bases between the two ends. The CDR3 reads CASRTLGADHYGYTF. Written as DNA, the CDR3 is TGTGCCAGCAGAACTCTCGGGGCGGATCACTATGGCTACACCTTC.

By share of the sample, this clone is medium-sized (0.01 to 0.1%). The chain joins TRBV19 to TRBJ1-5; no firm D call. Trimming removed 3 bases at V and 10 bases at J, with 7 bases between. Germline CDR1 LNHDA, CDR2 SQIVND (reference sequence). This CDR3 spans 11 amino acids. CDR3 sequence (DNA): TGTGCCAGTAGTATGGTAGGTCCCCAGCATTTT. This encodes CASSMVGPQHF.

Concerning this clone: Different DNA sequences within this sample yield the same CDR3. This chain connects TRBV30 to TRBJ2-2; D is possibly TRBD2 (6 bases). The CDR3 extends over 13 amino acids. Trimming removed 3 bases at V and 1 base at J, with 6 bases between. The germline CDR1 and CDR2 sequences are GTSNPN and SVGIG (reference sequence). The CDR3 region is CAWRGGNTGELFF. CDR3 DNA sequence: TGTGCCTGGAGGGGGGGGAACACCGGGGAGCTGTTTTTT.

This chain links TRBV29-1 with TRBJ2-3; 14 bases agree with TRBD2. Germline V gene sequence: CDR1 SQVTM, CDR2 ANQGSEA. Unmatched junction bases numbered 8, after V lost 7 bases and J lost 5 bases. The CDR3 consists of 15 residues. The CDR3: CSATGLAGVRDTQYF. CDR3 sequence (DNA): TGCAGCGCAACGGGACTAGCGGGAGTTAGAGATACGCAGTATTTT.

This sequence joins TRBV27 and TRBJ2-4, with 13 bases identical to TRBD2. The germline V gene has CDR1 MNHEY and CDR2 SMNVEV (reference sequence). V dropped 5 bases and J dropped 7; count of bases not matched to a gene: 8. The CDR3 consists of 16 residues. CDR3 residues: CASSATSGGASNIQYF. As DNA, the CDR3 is TGTGCCAGCAGTGCCACTAGCGGGGGGGCCTCGAACATTCAGTACTTC.

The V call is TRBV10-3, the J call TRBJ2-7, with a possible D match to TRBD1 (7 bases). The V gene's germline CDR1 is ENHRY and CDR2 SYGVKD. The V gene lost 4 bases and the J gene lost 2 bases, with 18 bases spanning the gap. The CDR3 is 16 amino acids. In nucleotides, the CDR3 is TGTGCCATCAGTGCCGCAGGGGGGAACGTGGCCTACGAGCAGTACTTC. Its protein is CAISAAGGNVAYEQYF.

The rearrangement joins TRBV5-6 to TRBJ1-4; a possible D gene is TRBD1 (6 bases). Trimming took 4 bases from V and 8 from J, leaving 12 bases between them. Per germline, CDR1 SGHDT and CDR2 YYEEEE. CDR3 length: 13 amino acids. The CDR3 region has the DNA TGTGCCAGCAGCCCCAGGGGTTGGGAAAAACTGTTTTTT. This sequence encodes CASSPRGWEKLFF.

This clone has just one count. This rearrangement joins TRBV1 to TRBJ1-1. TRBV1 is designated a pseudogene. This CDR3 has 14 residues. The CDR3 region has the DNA TGCACCAGCAGCCAAGAGCGGGAAGTAACGAAAGCTTTCTTT. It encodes CTSSQEREVTKAFF.

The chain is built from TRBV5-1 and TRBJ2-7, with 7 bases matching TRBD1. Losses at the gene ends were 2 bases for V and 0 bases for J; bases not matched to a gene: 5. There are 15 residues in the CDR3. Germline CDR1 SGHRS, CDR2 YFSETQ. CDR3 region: CASSLRQGSSYEQYF. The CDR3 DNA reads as TGCGCCAGCAGCTTACGACAGGGAAGCTCCTACGAGCAGTACTTC.

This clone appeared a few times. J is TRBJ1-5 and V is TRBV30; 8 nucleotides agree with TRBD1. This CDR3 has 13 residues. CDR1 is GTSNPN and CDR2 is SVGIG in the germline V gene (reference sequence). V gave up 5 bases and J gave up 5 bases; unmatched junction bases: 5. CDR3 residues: CAWADRVDQPQHF. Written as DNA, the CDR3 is TGTGCCTGGGCGGACAGGGTAGATCAGCCCCAGCATTTT.

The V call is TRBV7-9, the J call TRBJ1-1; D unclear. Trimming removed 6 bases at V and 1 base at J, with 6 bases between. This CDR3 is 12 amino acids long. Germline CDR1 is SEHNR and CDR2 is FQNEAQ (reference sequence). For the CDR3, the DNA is TGTGCCAGCAGTCCGCAGAACACTGAAGCTTTCTTT. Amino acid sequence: CASSPQNTEAFF.

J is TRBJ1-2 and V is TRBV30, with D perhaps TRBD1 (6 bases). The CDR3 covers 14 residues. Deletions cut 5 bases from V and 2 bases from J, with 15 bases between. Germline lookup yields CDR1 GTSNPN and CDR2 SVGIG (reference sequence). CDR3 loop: CAWGTRHRNYGYTF. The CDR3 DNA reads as TGTGCCTGGGGGACAAGACATAGGAACTATGGCTACACCTTC.